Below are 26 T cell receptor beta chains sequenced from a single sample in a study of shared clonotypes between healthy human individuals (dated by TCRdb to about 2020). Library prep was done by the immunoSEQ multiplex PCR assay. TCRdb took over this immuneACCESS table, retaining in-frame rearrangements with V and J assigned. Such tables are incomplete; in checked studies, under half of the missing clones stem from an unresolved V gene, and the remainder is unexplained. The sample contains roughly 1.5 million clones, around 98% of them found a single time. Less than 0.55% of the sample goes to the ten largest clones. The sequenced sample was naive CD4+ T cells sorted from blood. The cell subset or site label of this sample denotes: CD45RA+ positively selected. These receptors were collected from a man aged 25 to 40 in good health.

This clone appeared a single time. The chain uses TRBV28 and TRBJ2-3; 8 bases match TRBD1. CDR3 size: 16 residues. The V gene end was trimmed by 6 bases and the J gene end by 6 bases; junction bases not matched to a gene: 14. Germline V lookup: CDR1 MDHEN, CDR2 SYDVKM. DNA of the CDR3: TGTGCCAGCAGGCGAAGATCCGGGACAGGACTGGATACGCAGTATTTT. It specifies CASRRRSGTGLDTQYF. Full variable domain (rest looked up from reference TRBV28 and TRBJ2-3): DVKVTQSSRYLVKRTGEKVFLECVQDMDHENMFWYRQDPGLGLRLIYFSYDVKMKEKGDIPEGYSVSREKKERFSLILESASTNQTSMYLCASRRRSGTGLDTQYFGPGTRLTVL.

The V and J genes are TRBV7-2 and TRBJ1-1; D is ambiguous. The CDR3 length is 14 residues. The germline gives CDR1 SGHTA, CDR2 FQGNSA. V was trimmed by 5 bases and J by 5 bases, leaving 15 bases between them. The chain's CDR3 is CASSRTREETEAFF. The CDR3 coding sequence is TGTGCCAGCAGCCGAACAAGAGAAGAGACTGAAGCTTTCTTT.

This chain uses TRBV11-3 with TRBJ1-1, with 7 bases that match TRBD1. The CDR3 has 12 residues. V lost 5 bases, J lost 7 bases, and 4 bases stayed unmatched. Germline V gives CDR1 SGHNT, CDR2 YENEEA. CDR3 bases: TGTGCCAGCAGCCGGGGACAGAGTGAAGCTTTCTTT. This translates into CASSRGQSEAFF.

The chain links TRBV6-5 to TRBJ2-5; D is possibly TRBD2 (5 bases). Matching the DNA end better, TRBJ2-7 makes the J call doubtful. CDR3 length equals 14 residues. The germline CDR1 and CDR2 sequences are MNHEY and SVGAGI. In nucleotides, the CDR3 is TGTGCCAGCAGGACTGCCCTGGGAGACTACGAGCAGTACTTC. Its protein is CASRTALGDYEQYF.

Here the CDR3 reads CASRALIAGYTF. The CDR3 DNA sequence: TGTGCCAGCAGGGCTCTGATCGCGGGCTACACCTTC. V usage is TRBV6-6 and J usage is TRBJ1-2; D remains ambiguous. The germline V and J ends were trimmed by 6 bases and 8 bases, with 13 bases remaining between them. The CDR3 extends over 12 amino acids. Per germline, CDR1 MNHNY and CDR2 SVGAGI (reference sequence).

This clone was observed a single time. The DNA for the CDR3 is TGTGCCATCAGTGAGTCGAAGGGTTTTAACTATGGCTACACCTTC. As protein: CAISESKGFNYGYTF. The genes are TRBV10-3 and TRBJ1-2; D unclear. Germline V gene lookup returns CDR1 ENHRY and CDR2 SYGVKD. The CDR3 is 15 residues long. The V and J ends lost 0 bases and 1 base respectively, with 9 bases between them.

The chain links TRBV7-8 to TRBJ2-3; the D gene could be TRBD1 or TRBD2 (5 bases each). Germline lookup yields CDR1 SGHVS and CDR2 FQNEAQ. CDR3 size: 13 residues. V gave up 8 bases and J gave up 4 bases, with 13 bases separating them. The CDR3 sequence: CASGWGSADTQYF. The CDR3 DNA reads TGTGCCAGCGGCTGGGGGTCGGCAGATACGCAGTATTTT.

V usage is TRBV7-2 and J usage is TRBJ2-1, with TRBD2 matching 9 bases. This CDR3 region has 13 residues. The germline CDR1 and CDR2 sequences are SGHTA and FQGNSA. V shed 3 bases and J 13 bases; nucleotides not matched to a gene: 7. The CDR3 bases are TGTGCCAGCAGCTTTAGTAGGCGGGAGGGTCAGTTCTTC. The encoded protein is CASSFSRREGQFF.

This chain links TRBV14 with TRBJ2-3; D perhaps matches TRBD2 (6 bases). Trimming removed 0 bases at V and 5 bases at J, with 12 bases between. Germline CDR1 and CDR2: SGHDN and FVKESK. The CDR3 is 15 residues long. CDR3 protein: CASSQDLRGRDTQYF. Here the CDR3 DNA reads TGTGCCAGCAGCCAAGATCTCCGGGGGAGAGATACGCAGTATTTT. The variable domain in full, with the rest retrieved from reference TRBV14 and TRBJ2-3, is EAGVTQFPSHSVIEKGQTVTLRCDPISGHDNLYWYRRVMGKEIKFLLHFVKESKQDESGMPNNRFLAERTGGTYSTLKVQPAELEDSGVYFCASSQDLRGRDTQYFGPGTRLTVL.

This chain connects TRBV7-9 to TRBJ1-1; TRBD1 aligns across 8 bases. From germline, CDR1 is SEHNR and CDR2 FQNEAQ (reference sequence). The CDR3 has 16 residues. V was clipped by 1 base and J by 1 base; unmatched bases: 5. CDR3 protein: CASSLDSGQGNTEAFF. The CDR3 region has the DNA TGTGCCAGCAGCTTAGATTCAGGACAGGGGAACACTGAAGCTTTCTTT.

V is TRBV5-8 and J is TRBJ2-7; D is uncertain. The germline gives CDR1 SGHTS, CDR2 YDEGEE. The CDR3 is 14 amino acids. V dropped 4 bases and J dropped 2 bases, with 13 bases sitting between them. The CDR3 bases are TGTGCCAGCAGCCTGTTGGCAGATCCCTACGAGCAGTACTTC. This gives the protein CASSLLADPYEQYF.

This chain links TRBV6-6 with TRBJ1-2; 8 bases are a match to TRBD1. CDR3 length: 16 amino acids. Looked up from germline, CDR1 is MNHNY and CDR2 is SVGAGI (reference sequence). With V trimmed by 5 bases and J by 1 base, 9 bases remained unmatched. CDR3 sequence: CASSKDRAGVNYGYTF. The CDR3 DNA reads TGTGCCAGCAGTAAGGACAGGGCTGGGGTTAACTATGGCTACACCTTC.

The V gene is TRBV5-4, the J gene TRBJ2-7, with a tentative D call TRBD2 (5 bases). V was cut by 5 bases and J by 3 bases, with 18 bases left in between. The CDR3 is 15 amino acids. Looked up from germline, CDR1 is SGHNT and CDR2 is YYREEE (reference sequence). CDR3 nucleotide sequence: TGTGCCAGCAGTTCAAAGGCTAGCCTCGGCTACGAGCAGTACTTC. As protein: CASSSKASLGYEQYF.

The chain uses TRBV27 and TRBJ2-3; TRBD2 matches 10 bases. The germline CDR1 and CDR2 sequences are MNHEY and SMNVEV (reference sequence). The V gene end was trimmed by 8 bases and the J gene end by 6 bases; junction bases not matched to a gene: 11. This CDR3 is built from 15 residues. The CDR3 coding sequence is TGTGCCAGCGCAACTAGCGGGGTAAGGGAGGATACGCAGTATTTT. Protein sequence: CASATSGVREDTQYF.

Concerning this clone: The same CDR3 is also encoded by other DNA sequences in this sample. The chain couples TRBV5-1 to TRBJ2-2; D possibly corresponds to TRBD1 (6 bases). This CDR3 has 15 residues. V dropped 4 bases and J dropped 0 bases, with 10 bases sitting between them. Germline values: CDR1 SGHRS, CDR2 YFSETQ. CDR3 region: CASSLGGTNTGELFF. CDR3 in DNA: TGCGCCAGCAGCCTAGGGGGAACGAACACCGGGGAGCTGTTTTTT.

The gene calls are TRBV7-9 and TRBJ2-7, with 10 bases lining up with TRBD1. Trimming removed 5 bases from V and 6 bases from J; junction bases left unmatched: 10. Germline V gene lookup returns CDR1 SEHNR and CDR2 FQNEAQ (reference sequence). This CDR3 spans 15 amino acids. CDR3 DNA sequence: TGTGCCAGCAGCAACTGGGGGACAGGGGACCGCGAGCAGTACTTC. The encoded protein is CASSNWGTGDREQYF.

CDR3 protein: CASSQGTGIRTDTQYF. CDR3 sequence (DNA): TGCGCCAGCAGCCAGGGGACCGGGATCAGAACAGATACGCAGTATTTT. The chain carries TRBV4-1 and TRBJ2-3; either TRBD1 or TRBD2 may fit D (5 bases each). The V end lost 3 bases, the J end lost 3 bases, and 16 bases lay between the germline ends. CDR3 length equals 16 residues. Germline V gene sequence: CDR1 MGHRA, CDR2 YSYEKL.

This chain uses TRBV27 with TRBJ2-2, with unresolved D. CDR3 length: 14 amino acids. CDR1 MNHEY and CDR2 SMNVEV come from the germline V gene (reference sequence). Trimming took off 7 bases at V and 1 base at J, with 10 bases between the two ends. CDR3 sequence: CASTTRLNTGELFF. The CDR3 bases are TGTGCCAGCACTACCCGGTTGAACACCGGGGAGCTGTTTTTT.

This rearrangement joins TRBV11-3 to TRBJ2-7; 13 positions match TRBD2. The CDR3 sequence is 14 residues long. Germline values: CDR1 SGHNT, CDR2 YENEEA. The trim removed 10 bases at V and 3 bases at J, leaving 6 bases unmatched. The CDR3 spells CATMGLAGNYEQYF. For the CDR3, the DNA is TGTGCCACCATGGGACTAGCGGGAAACTACGAGCAGTACTTC. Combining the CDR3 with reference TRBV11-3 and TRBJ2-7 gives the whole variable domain EAGVVQSPRYKIIEKKQPVAFWCNPISGHNTLYWYLQNLGQGPELLIRYENEEAVDDSQLPKDRFSAERLKGVDSTLKIQPAELGDSAVYLCATMGLAGNYEQYFGPGTRLTVT.

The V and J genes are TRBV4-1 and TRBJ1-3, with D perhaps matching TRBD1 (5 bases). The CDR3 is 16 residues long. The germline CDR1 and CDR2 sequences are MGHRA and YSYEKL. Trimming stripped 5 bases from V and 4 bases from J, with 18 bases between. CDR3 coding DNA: TGCGCCAGCAGCGCCACGTCGGGACCTACGGGAAACACCATATATTTT. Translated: CASSATSGPTGNTIYF.

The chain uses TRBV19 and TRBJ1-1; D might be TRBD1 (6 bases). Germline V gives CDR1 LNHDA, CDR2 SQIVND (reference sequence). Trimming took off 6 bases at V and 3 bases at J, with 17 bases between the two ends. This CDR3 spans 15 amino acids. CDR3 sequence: CASRMTGLSYTEAFF. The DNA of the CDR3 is TGTGCCAGTAGAATGACAGGCCTTAGCTACACTGAAGCTTTCTTT.

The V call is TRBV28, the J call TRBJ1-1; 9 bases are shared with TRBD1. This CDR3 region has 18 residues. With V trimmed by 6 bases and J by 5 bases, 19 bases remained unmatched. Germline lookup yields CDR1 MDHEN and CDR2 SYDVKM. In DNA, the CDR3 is TGTGCCAGCAGCACCTGGACAGGGGCTATACCCTACCGGACTGAAGCTTTCTTT. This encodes CASSTWTGAIPYRTEAFF.

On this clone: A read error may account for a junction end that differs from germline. The DNA of the CDR3 is TGTGCCAGCAGCTTGACAGGTCCTAAGGACTTC. It yields the protein CASSLTGPKDF. The V call is TRBV28, the J call TRBJ2-7; possibly TRBD1 for D (6 bases). Germline V gives CDR1 MDHEN, CDR2 SYDVKM. CDR3 size: 11 residues.

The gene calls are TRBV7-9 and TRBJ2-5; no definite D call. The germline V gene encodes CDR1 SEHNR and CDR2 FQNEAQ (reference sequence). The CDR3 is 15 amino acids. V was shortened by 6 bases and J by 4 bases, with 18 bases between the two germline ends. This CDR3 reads CASSPSPGIRETQYF. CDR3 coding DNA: TGTGCCAGCAGTCCAAGCCCGGGCATTCGAGAGACCCAGTACTTC.

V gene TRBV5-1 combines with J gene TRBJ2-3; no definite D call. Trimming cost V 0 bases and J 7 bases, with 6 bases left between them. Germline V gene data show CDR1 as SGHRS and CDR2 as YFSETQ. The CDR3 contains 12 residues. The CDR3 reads CASSLDSHTQYF. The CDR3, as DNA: TGCGCCAGCAGCTTGGACAGCCATACGCAGTATTTT.

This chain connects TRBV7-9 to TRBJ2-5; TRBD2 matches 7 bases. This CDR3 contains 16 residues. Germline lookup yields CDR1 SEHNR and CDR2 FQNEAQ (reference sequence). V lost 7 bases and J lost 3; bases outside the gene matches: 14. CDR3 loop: CASTAPGLAEKETQYF. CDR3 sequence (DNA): TGTGCCAGCACCGCGCCAGGGCTAGCGGAAAAAGAGACCCAGTACTTC.